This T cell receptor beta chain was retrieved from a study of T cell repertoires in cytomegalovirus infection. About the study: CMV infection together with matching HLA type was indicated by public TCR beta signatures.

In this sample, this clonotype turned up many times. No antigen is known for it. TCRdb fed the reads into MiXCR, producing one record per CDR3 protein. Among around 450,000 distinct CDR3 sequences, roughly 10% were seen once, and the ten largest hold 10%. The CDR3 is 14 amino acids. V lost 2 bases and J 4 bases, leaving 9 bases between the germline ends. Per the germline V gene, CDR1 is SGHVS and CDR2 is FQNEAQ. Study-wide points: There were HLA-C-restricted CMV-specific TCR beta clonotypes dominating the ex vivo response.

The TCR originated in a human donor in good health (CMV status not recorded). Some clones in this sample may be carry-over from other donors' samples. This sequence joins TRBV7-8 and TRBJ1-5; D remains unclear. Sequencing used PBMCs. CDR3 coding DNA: TGTGCCAGCAGCTTATCTACAGCTAATCAGCCCCAGCATTTT. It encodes CASSLSTANQPQHF.